This T cell receptor beta chain was identified during a study of T cell repertoires in cytomegalovirus infection. Across the whole study: Newly reported HLA-C-restricted and thoroughly characterized HLA-B-restricted CMV epitopes were employed. Shared public TCR beta signatures pointed to both CMV infection and a matching HLA type. Findings of the study overall: Totalled public TCR beta family frequency picked out people who carried CMV plus the relevant HLA. Ex vivo responses were dominated by HLA-C-restricted CMV-specific TCR beta clonotypes.

Germline lookup yields CDR1 SGHTA and CDR2 FQGNSA. The V and J ends lost 4 bases and 9 bases respectively, with 19 bases between them. The CDR3 extends over 14 amino acids. The sample holds many counts of this clonotype. Its antigen is undetermined. Via MiXCR, TCRdb re-called the reads, giving one row per CDR3 protein. Of roughly 220,000 distinct CDR3 sequences listed, 30% to 45% are singletons. This sample comprised CD8+ T cells from cultured PBMCs, obtained from culture after CMV antigen stimulation. This rearrangement joins TRBV7-2 to TRBJ2-7; D is ambiguous. The TCR sequence derives from a human donor in good health (CMV status not recorded). Some clones in this sample may be carry-over from other donors' samples. The CDR3 reads CASSSGDTSRVQYF. The CDR3 coding sequence is TGTGCCAGCAGCTCAGGAGATACGAGTCGCGTGCAGTACTTC.